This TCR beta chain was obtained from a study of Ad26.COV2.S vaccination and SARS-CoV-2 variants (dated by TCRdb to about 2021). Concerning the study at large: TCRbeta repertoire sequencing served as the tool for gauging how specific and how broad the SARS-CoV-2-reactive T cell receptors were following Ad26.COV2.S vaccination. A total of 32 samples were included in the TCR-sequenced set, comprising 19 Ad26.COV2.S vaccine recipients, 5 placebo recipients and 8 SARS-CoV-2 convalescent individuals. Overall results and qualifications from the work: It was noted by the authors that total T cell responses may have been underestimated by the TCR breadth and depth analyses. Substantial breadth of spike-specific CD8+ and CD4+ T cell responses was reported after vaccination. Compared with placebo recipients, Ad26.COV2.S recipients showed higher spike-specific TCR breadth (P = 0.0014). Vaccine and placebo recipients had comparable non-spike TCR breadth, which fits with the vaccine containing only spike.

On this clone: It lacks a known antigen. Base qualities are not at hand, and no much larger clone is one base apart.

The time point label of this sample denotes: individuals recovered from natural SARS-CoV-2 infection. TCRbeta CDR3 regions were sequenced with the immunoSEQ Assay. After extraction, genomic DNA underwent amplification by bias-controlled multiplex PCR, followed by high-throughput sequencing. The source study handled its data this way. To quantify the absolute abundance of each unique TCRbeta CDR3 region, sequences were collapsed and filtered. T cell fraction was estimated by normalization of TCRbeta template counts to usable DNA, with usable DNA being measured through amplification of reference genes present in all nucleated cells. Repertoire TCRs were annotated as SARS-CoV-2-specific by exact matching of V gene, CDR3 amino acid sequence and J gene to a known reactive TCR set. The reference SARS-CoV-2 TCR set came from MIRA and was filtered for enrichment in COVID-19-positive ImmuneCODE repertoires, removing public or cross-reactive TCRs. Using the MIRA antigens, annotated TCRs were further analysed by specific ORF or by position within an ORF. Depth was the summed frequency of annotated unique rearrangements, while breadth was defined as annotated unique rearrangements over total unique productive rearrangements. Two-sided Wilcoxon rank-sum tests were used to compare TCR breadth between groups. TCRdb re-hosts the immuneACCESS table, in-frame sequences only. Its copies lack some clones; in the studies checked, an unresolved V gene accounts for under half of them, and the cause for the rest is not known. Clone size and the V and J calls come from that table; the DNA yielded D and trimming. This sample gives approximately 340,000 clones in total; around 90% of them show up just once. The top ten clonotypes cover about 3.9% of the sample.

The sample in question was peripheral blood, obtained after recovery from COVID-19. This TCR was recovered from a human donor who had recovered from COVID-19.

The nucleotide sequence is TGCGCCAGCAGCCAAGCTCTGGGCGGGGGGAACACCGGGGAGCTGTTTTTT. It specifies CASSQALGGGNTGELFF. Recombination connected TRBV4-3 to TRBJ2-2, and 7 bases in between align with TRBD2. Taken from cysteine to phenylalanine, the CDR3 has 17 residues. The only DNA kept is the CDR3, 51 bases in frame from the first base. The junction shows trimming of 1 base on V and 1 base on J, and the gene matches do not reach 6 bases of it. CDR1 and CDR2 (LGHNA, YSLEER) derive from the germline V gene.